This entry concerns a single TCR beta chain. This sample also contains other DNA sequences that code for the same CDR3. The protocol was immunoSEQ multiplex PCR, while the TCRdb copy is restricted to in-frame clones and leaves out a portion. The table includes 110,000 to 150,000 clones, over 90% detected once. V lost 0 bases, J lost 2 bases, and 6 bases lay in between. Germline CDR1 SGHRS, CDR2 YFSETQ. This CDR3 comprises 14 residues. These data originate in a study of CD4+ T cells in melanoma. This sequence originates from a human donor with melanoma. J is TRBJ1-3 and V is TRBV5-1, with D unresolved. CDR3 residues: CASSLGGPGNTIYF. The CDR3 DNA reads TGCGCCAGCAGCTTGGGGGGTCCTGGAAACACCATATATTTT. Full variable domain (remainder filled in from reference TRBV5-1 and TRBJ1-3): KAGVTQTPRYLIKTRGQQVTLSCSPISGHRSVSWYQQTPGQGLQFLFEYFSETQRNKGNFPGRFSGRQFSNSRSEMNVSTLELGDSALYLCASSLGGPGNTIYFGEGSWLTVV.